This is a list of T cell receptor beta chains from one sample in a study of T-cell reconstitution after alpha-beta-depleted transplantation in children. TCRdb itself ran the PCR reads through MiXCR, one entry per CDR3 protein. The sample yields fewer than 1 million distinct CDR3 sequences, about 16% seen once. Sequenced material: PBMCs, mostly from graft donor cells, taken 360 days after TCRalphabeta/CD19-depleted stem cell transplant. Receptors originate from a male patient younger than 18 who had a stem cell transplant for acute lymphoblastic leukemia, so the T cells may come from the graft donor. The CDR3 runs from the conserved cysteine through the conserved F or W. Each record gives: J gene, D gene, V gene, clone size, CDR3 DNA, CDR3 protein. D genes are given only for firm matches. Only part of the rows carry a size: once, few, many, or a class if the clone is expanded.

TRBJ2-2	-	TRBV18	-	TGTGCCAGCTCACCACCGGCGCGGGGGCACGGGGAGCTGTTTTTT	CASSPPARGHGELFF
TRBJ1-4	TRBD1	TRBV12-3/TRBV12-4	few	TGTGCCAGCAGTTCAAACAGGGGAGTAAGGGAAAAACTGTTTTTT	CASSSNRGVREKLFF
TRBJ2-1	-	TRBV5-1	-	TGCGCCAGCACCACCGGGGAAGGGGCCTACAATGAGCAGTTCTTC	CASTTGEGAYNEQFF
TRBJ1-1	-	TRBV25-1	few	TGTGCCAGCAGTGAATCAGGGGTCTGGACTGAAGCTTTCTTT	CASSESGVWTEAFF
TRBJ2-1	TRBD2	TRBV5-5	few	TGTGCCAGCAGACCCCAGGTAGCGGGATACAATGAGCAGTTCTTC	CASRPQVAGYNEQFF
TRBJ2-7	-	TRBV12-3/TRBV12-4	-	TGTGCCAGCAGTTTGGGCCGGTCGACTAGTTATCACGAGCAGTACTTC	CASSLGRSTSYHEQYF
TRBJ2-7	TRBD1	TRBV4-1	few	TGCGCCAGCAGCCACGCCGGGACAGGGGGCTCCTACGAGCAGTACTTC	CASSHAGTGGSYEQYF
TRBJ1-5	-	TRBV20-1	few	TGCAGTGCTCTAGACAGTAATCAGCCCCAGCATTTT	CSALDSNQPQHF
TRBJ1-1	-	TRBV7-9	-	TGTGCCAGCAGCCCCCGGGGCGAGGGCGAGGAAGCTTTCTTT	CASSPRGEGEEAFF
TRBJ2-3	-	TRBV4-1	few	TGCGCCAGCAGCCAAGAAACAGGACGCTCTAGCACAGATACGCAGTATTTT	CASSQETGRSSTDTQYF
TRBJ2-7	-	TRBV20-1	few	TGCAGTGCTAGAGATCGGTCAGACTCCTACGAGCAGTACTTC	CSARDRSDSYEQYF
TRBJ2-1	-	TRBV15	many	TGTGCCACCAGCAATAGGACAGTTATCTACAATGAGCAGTTCTTC	CATSNRTVIYNEQFF
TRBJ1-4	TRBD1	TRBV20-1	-	TGCAGTGCTTTTTCAGACAGGGGGGAGAGTGAAAAACTGTTTTTT	CSAFSDRGESEKLFF
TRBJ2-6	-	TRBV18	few	TGTGCCAGCTCACCACCCCAGGTCTCTGGGGCCAACGTCCTGACTTTC	CASSPPQVSGANVLTF
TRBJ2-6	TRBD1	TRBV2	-	TGTGCCGGACAAGCGCGACCGGGACAGTCTACTCCATCTGGGGCCAACGTCCTGACTTTC	CAGQARPGQSTPSGANVLTF
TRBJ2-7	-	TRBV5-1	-	TGCGCCAGCAGCTTAGGCCCGGCGGGTTACGAGCAGTACTTC	CASSLGPAGYEQYF
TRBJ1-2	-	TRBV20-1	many	TGCAGTGCTAGAGATCCGTGGGGGAACTATGGCTACACCTTC	CSARDPWGNYGYTF
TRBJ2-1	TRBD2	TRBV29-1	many	TGCAGCGTCGGGACTAGCGGGAGTTCGAATGAGCAGTTCTTC	CSVGTSGSSNEQFF
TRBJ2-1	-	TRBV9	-	TGTGCCAGCAGCGTAGAGAATCACAATGAGCAGTTCTTC	CASSVENHNEQFF
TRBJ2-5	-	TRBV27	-	TGTGCCAGCAGTCTTCAGCGGGTCGGGCAAGAGACCCAGTACTTC	CASSLQRVGQETQYF
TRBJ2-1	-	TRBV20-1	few	TGCAGTGCTAGAGATGGAAGAGTCTATGCGGGATTCTTC	CSARDGRVYAGFF
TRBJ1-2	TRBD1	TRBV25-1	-	TGTGCCAGCAGTACTCCAGGGACAGGCAACTATGGCTACACCTTC	CASSTPGTGNYGYTF
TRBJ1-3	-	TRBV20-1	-	TGCAGTGCTAGCAGCTGGGGGACGGGAAACACCATATATTTT	CSASSWGTGNTIYF
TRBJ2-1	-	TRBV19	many	TGTGCCAGTAGTTACCTAGCCTCCTACAATGAGCAGTTCTTC	CASSYLASYNEQFF
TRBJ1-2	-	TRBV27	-	TGTGCCAGCAGTATAAGAAGGGGAATTAACTATGGCTACACCTTC	CASSIRRGINYGYTF
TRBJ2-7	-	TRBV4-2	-	TGTGCCAGCAGCCAAGATAGAGTGGACAGCTACGAGCAGTACTTC	CASSQDRVDSYEQYF
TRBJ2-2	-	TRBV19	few	TGTGCCAGTAGTATATTCGGGAGCGGGGAGCTGTTTTTT	CASSIFGSGELFF
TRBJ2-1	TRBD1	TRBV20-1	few	TGCAGTGCTAGAGGAATCCCGGACAGGGTTGACAATGAGCAGTTCTTC	CSARGIPDRVDNEQFF
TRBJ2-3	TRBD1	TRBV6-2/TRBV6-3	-	TGTGCCAGCAGGTGGACAGGGAGCACAGATACGCAGTATTTT	CASRWTGSTDTQYF
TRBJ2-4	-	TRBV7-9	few	TGTGCCAGCAGCCCAGATGTGGAGTTCGCCAAAAACATTCAGTACTTC	CASSPDVEFAKNIQYF
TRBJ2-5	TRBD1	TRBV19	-	TGTGCCAGTAGGGGGAACGGACAGGGGGAAGGGGTGACCCAGTACTTC	CASRGNGQGEGVTQYF
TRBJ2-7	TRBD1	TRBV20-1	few	TGCAGTGCTAGACAACAGGGGGCTTTCTACGAGCAGTACTTC	CSARQQGAFYEQYF
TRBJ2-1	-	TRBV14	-	TGTGCCAGCAGACATAACGGGGGGCCTTTCGCTTACAATGAGCAGTTCTTC	CASRHNGGPFAYNEQFF
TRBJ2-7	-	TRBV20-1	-	TGCAGTGCTCTCCACTGGGGATCCTACGAGCAGTACTTC	CSALHWGSYEQYF
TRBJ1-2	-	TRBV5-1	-	TGCGCCAGCAGCTTGGCGATCGACAACTATGGCTACACCTTC	CASSLAIDNYGYTF
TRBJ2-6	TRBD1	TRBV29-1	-	TGCAGCGCAACTGACAGGGGGGCAACTGGGGCCAACGTCCTGACTTTC	CSATDRGATGANVLTF
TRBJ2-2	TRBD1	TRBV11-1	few	TGTGCCAGCAGTGCTCACAGGGGCAGTTACGCCGGGGAGCTGTTTTTT	CASSAHRGSYAGELFF
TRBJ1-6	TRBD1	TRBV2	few	TGTGCCAGCAGTCCAGGGGGCAGGATACCTTCACCCCTCCACTTT	CASSPGGRIPSPLHF
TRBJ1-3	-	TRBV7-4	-	TGTGCCAGCAGCCCCCCGGGACCGCTCTTCTCTGGAAACACCATATATTTT	CASSPPGPLFSGNTIYF
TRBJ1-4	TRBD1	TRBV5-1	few	TGCGCCAGCAGCACGGGACAGGTTAATAATGAAAAACTGTTTTTT	CASSTGQVNNEKLFF
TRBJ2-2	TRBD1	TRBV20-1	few	TGCAGTGCTAGAGAACCGGGACAGGGAGGCGCAACGGGGGAGCTGTTTTTT	CSAREPGQGGATGELFF
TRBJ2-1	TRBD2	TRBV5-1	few	TGCGCCAGCAGCTTCCCCGGGGTAGCGGGGTACAATGAGCAGTTCTTC	CASSFPGVAGYNEQFF
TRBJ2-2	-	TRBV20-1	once	TGCTGTGCTTCAAGCCCTAGGAGGAACACCGGGGAGCTGTTTTTT	CCASSPRRNTGELFF
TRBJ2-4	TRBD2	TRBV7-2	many	TGTGCCAGCAGCTTAGCTGGTAGCGGGGCCAAAAACATTCAGTACTTC	CASSLAGSGAKNIQYF
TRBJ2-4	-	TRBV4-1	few	TGCGCCAGCAGCCCCCTGTCGACTGTCTTAGCCAAAAACATTCAGTACTTC	CASSPLSTVLAKNIQYF